Sequencing of this T cell receptor beta chain was carried out in a study of control samples from healthy donors and cancer patients. Sequenced by immunoSEQ multiplex PCR; TCRdb stores in-frame clones only, minus some. The table shows over 150,000 clones, with around 94% occurring only once. The sample comprised PBMCs. This receptor was obtained from a man aged 55-75 years with colorectal cancer.

CDR3 sequence (DNA): TGCGCCAGCAGCCATTCTTTCACCGGGGAGCTGTTTTTT. Amino acids: CASSHSFTGELFF. The chain carries TRBV4-1 and TRBJ2-2; unclear D gene. V dropped 3 bases and J dropped 4 bases, with 6 bases sitting between them. CDR3 length: 13 amino acids. Germline loops: CDR1 MGHRA, CDR2 YSYEKL.